This T cell receptor (beta chain) originates from a study of human T cells and chemical hapten exposure. The germline CDR1 and CDR2 sequences are SGHRS and YFSETQ. The CDR3 totals 13 residues. V gave up 4 bases and J gave up 7 bases; unmatched junction bases: 7. TCRdb passed the RACE reads through MiXCR, listing each CDR3 protein once. The data contain tens of thousands of distinct CDR3 sequences, roughly a tenth of them singletons. Documented time point: patch test 1, 2 weeks after DPC sensitization. As for treatment: therapeutic diphenylcyclopropenone sensitization with weekly scalp DPC. This sequence joins TRBV5-1 and TRBJ1-1; 7 nucleotides agree with TRBD1. This sequence originates from a man aged 35-49 years with alopecia areata. Some clones in this sample may be carry-over from other donors' samples. Sample: whole blood, taken in connection with sensitization to the hapten diphenylcyclopropenone (DPC). The CDR3 coding sequence is TGCGCCAGCAGCCCGACAGGGAATGGTGAAGCTTTCTTT. It yields the protein CASSPTGNGEAFF.